This entry lists 30 T cell receptor beta chains sequenced from one sample in a study of shared clonotypes between healthy human individuals. Clones were read by immunoSEQ multiplex PCR, and TCRdb kept only the in-frame ones, dropping some. The sample consists of 550,000 to 700,000 clones, about three quarters of them appearing once. The sequenced sample was memory CD4+ T cells sorted from blood. The subset denotes: CD45RA-negative fraction. The receptors were sampled from a woman younger than 45 in good health.

V and J are TRBV5-1 and TRBJ2-3, with 9 bases fitting TRBD2. Germline V gene data show CDR1 as SGHRS and CDR2 as YFSETQ. J was trimmed by 2 bases and V by 0 bases; bases with no gene match: 7. This CDR3 has 17 amino acids. The CDR3 region has the DNA TGCGCCAGCAGCTTGGCGGCGTTAGCGGGAGACACAGATACGCAGTATTTT. The encoded protein is CASSLAALAGDTDTQYF.

J is TRBJ2-7 and V is TRBV28, with D perhaps being TRBD1 or TRBD2 (6 bases each). V lost 6 bases and J 2 bases, leaving 17 bases between the germline ends. The CDR3 totals 15 residues. Germline V gene lookup returns CDR1 MDHEN and CDR2 SYDVKM. DNA of the CDR3: TGTGCCAGCAGGATGGGGTCGGAGGGGGCCTACGAGCAGTACTTC. Protein sequence: CASRMGSEGAYEQYF.

V usage is TRBV29-1 and J usage is TRBJ2-1; 11 bases map to TRBD1. Germline trimming cut 6 bases from V and 7 bases from J; bases unmatched to any gene: 8. CDR3 size: 14 residues. Germline CDR1 is SQVTM and CDR2 is ANQGSEA. This CDR3 is CSVVTGTGGNEQFF. The DNA for the CDR3 is TGCAGCGTCGTGACCGGGACAGGGGGTAATGAGCAGTTCTTC.

The rearrangement uses TRBV28 and TRBJ1-1; the D gene is possibly TRBD1 (6 bases). Trimming removed 10 bases at V and 1 base at J, with 22 bases between. This CDR3 comprises 16 residues. CDR1 and CDR2 from the germline V gene are MDHEN and SYDVKM. Written as DNA, the CDR3 is TGTGCCACCTTACCACCTACAGGGCAGAGGAACACTGAAGCTTTCTTT. Amino acid sequence: CATLPPTGQRNTEAFF.

This clone was seen a single time. The rearrangement uses TRBV7-9 and TRBJ2-2, with TRBD2 identical over 10 bases. The V gene end was trimmed by 3 bases and the J gene end by 6 bases; junction bases not matched to a gene: 4. The CDR3 runs 15 residues. Germline V gene data show CDR1 as SEHNR and CDR2 as FQNEAQ (reference sequence). CDR3 DNA: TGTGCCAGCAGCTTGCTAGCGGGAGAAGCCGGGGAGCTGTTTTTT. This gives the protein CASSLLAGEAGELFF. Full variable domain (missing parts from reference TRBV7-9 and TRBJ2-2): DTGVSQNPRHKITKRGQNVTFRCDPISEHNRLYWYRQTLGQGPEFLTYFQNEAQLEKSRLLSDRFSAERPKGSFSTLEIQRTEQGDSAMYLCASSLLAGEAGELFFGEGSRLTVL.

The J gene is TRBJ2-7, the V gene TRBV19; possible D gene TRBD1, 6 bases. CDR3 length: 14 amino acids. CDR1 LNHDA and CDR2 SQIVND come from the germline V gene (reference sequence). The V end was cut by 9 bases, the J end by 2 bases, with 17 bases between. CDR3 region: CASSTGKSTYEQYF. The CDR3, as DNA: TGTGCCAGCTCAACAGGGAAATCAACCTACGAGCAGTACTTC.

As to this clone: This could be a read error, since a much larger clone is one nucleotide away. The chain employs TRBV11-2 and TRBJ2-3, with TRBD2 matching over 10 bases. The CDR3 loop spans 16 amino acids. Germline CDR1 and CDR2: SGHAT and FQNNGV. Losses at the gene ends were 5 bases for V and 0 bases for J; bases not matched to a gene: 5. In DNA form, the CDR3 reads TGTGCCAGCAGCCCCGGACTAGCGGATAGCACAGATACGCAGTATTTT. The encoded protein is CASSPGLADSTDTQYF.

This rearrangement joins TRBV6-1 to TRBJ1-1; D is unclear. Germline CDR1 MNHNS, CDR2 SASEGT. This CDR3 spans 11 amino acids. V was cut by 6 bases and J by 5 bases, with 7 bases left in between. CDR3 sequence reads: CASRGMTEAFF. The CDR3 region has the DNA TGTGCCAGCAGGGGGATGACTGAAGCTTTCTTT.

The chain combines TRBV7-2 with TRBJ2-1, with 8 bases identical to TRBD2. This CDR3 spans 14 amino acids. Germline-derived CDR1 and CDR2 are SGHTA and FQGNSA. V lost 4 bases, J lost 4 bases, and 3 bases stayed unmatched. The CDR3 region has the DNA TGTGCCAGCAGCTCCAGCGGGAGTTACAATGAGCAGTTCTTC. Protein: CASSSSGSYNEQFF.

This sequence joins TRBV5-1 and TRBJ2-3; no reliable D call. The germline V gene encodes CDR1 SGHRS and CDR2 YFSETQ. The ends were cut back, 6 bases at V and 1 base at J, with 18 bases in the middle. This CDR3 comprises 16 residues. The CDR3 protein is CASTNGAKLGTDTQYF. The CDR3 DNA reads TGCGCCAGCACCAATGGAGCTAAGTTGGGCACAGATACGCAGTATTTT.

This sequence joins TRBV5-4 and TRBJ2-7; no definite D call. The CDR3 is made up of 14 amino acids. CDR1 is SGHNT and CDR2 is YYREEE in the germline V gene (reference sequence). The V and J ends lost 4 bases and 2 bases respectively, with 13 bases between them. In DNA, the CDR3 is TGTGCCAGCAGCCGTGCACAGAACCCCTACGAGCAGTACTTC. Amino acid sequence: CASSRAQNPYEQYF.

This sequence joins TRBV19 and TRBJ1-1; D unclear. Trimming removed 2 bases from V and 6 bases from J, with 10 bases in between. The CDR3 is 13 residues long. Germline V lookup: CDR1 LNHDA, CDR2 SQIVND (reference sequence). DNA of the CDR3: TGTGCCAGTAGTATACTGAGAGGACCTGAAGCTTTCTTT. Translated, it gives CASSILRGPEAFF.

This clone has only one observation. The rearrangement uses TRBV19 and TRBJ2-2; 8 positions match TRBD1. The J segment lost 1 base and the V segment lost 4 bases, leaving 5 bases of the junction unmatched. Germline V CDR1 and CDR2: LNHDA, SQIVND (reference sequence). The CDR3 sequence is 16 residues long. This CDR3 is CASSTRTGKNTGELFF. The CDR3 DNA reads TGTGCCAGTAGTACCCGGACAGGGAAGAACACCGGGGAGCTGTTTTTT. Supplemented by reference TRBV19 and TRBJ2-2, the full variable domain reads DGGITQSPKYLFRKEGQNVTLSCEQNLNHDAMYWYRQDPGQGLRLIYYSQIVNDFQKGDIAEGYSVSREKKESFPLTVTSAQKNPTAFYLCASSTRTGKNTGELFFGEGSRLTVL.

Turning to this clone: The sample contains more than one DNA sequence encoding this CDR3. The chain combines TRBV27 with TRBJ2-7; the match to TRBD2 covers 9 bases. The CDR3 runs to 14 residues. CDR1 and CDR2 (germline): MNHEY, SMNVEV (reference sequence). V shed 5 bases, J shed 4 bases, and the junction held 6 bases outside the gene matches. This chain's CDR3 is CASSPRSGSYEQYF. DNA for the CDR3: TGTGCCAGCAGTCCCCGTAGCGGGAGTTACGAGCAGTACTTC.

The chain recombines TRBV20-1 with TRBJ2-5; no clear D gene. There are 11 residues in the CDR3. Trimming removed 3 bases from V and 1 base from J, with 3 bases in between. Germline CDR1 DFQATT, CDR2 SNEGSKA (reference sequence). The CDR3 reads CSASVQETQYF. The CDR3 DNA is TGCAGTGCTAGCGTCCAAGAGACCCAGTACTTC.

This sequence joins TRBV6-5 and TRBJ2-3, with TRBD2 identical over 9 bases. The CDR3 covers 15 residues. CDR1 MNHEY and CDR2 SVGAGI come from the germline V gene. V lost 5 bases to trimming and J lost 0 bases; unmatched junction nucleotides: 3. The CDR3 bases are TGTGCCAGCAGTCGACTAGCGGAAAGCACAGATACGCAGTATTTT. The encoded protein is CASSRLAESTDTQYF.

Only one count was recorded for this clone. V and J are TRBV6-6 and TRBJ2-3, with D maybe TRBD2 (5 bases). CDR3 length equals 14 residues. Germline V gene lookup returns CDR1 MNHNY and CDR2 SVGAGI (reference sequence). Between the trimmed V and J ends, which lost 9 bases and 5 bases, there was a span of 18 bases. The CDR3 DNA follows: TGTGCCAGTACTCTAGCTGGAGTTGGAGATACGCAGTATTTT. Residues: CASTLAGVGDTQYF.

This chain uses TRBV30 with TRBJ1-2, with TRBD1 matching 8 bases. The CDR3 loop spans 14 amino acids. V shed 0 bases and J 6 bases; nucleotides not matched to a gene: 6. Germline V gene lookup returns CDR1 GTSNPN and CDR2 SVGIG (reference sequence). CDR3 sequence: CAWSVLGQDNGYTF. The CDR3 bases are TGTGCCTGGAGTGTACTGGGACAGGACAATGGCTACACCTTC.

V is TRBV5-5 and J is TRBJ1-5; maybe TRBD1 (6 bases). This CDR3 has 18 residues. From germline, CDR1 is SGHKS and CDR2 YYEKEE (reference sequence). The ends were cut back, 2 bases at V and 1 base at J, with 19 bases in the middle. This chain's CDR3 is CASSFGTTYRGSNQPQHF. CDR3 coding DNA: TGTGCCAGCAGCTTTGGGACAACTTATAGGGGGAGCAATCAGCCCCAGCATTTT. The variable domain in full, completed from reference TRBV5-5 and TRBJ1-5, reads DAGVTQSPTHLIKTRGQQVTLRCSPISGHKSVSWYQQVLGQGPQFIFQYYEKEERGRGNFPDRFSARQFPNYSSELNVNALLLGDSALYLCASSFGTTYRGSNQPQHFGDGTRLSIL.

This chain joins TRBV18 and TRBJ1-2, with 10 positions matching TRBD1. V trimming: 1 base; J trimming: 6 bases; junction bases outside the gene matches: 8. This CDR3 has 16 amino acids. Germline V gene lookup returns CDR1 KGHSH and CDR2 LQKENI. CDR3 sequence: CASSPRRDRGWDGYTF. CDR3 nucleotide sequence: TGTGCCAGCTCACCACGCCGGGACAGGGGTTGGGATGGCTACACCTTC.

The rearrangement links TRBV2 to TRBJ2-2; the match to TRBD2 covers 13 bases. V was pared by 7 bases and J by 6 bases, with 5 bases of the junction left unmatched. The CDR3 length is 15 residues. The germline gives CDR1 SNHLY, CDR2 FYNNEI. CDR3 region: CASKGLAGRAGELFF. In nucleotides, the CDR3 is TGTGCCAGCAAGGGACTAGCGGGAAGGGCCGGGGAGCTGTTTTTT.

This clone was found many times. This sequence joins TRBV5-1 and TRBJ1-5, with D perhaps matching TRBD1 (5 bases). This CDR3 has 18 amino acids. Germline V gene lookup returns CDR1 SGHRS and CDR2 YFSETQ. Trimming left V 0 bases short and J 4 bases short, with 20 bases between. CDR3 amino acids: CASSLGFPGGGENQPQHF. The CDR3, as DNA: TGCGCCAGCAGCTTGGGTTTCCCGGGTGGGGGAGAGAATCAGCCCCAGCATTTT.

This chain connects TRBV7-9 to TRBJ2-3; tentative D call: TRBD1 (5 bases). Germline values: CDR1 SEHNR, CDR2 FQNEAQ (reference sequence). V was trimmed by 3 bases and J by 1 base, leaving 11 bases between them. There are 15 residues in the CDR3. CDR3 loop: CASSLDMYRTDTQYF. CDR3 DNA sequence: TGTGCCAGCAGCTTGGACATGTACCGCACAGATACGCAGTATTTT.

This clone was detected only a few times. The V gene is TRBV2, the J gene TRBJ2-7; 10 bases fit TRBD2. V was clipped by 6 bases and J by 4 bases; unmatched bases: 12. The CDR3 consists of 16 residues. Germline assignment: CDR1 SNHLY and CDR2 FYNNEI. The CDR3 nucleotides read TGTGCCAGCAGGGGCTTTGGACTAGCGGAATCTTACGAGCAGTACTTC. Translation: CASRGFGLAESYEQYF.

This clone occurred a few times. The chain carries TRBV4-2 and TRBJ2-1, with 12 bases fitting TRBD2. CDR1 is LGHNA and CDR2 is YNFKEQ in the germline V gene. The CDR3 covers 18 residues. V gave up 0 bases and J gave up 8 bases; unmatched junction bases: 11. The CDR3 DNA reads TGTGCCAGCAGCCAAGAGCCTAGCGGGAGGGCTAGGAGGCATGAGCAGTTCTTC. Protein sequence: CASSQEPSGRARRHEQFF.

V usage is TRBV5-1 and J usage is TRBJ1-4; 10 bases line up with TRBD1. Trimming cost V 3 bases and J 5 bases; bases outside gene matches: 7. This CDR3 contains 16 residues. Germline CDR1 is SGHRS and CDR2 is YFSETQ. The chain's CDR3 is CASSSLPGQGNEKLFF. CDR3 nucleotide sequence: TGCGCCAGCAGCTCCCTTCCGGGACAGGGGAATGAAAAACTGTTTTTT.

The chain has TRBV28 and TRBJ2-1, with D unresolved. V lost 2 bases to trimming and J lost 5 bases, with 4 bases between them. Germline V CDR1 and CDR2: MDHEN, SYDVKM. The CDR3 sequence is 12 residues long. CDR3 DNA sequence: TGTGCCAGCAGTTTAGTCCACAATGAGCAGTTCTTC. It yields the protein CASSLVHNEQFF.

The rearrangement joins TRBV6-1 to TRBJ2-7, with a weak D call TRBD2 (6 bases). V was trimmed by 0 bases and J by 3 bases, leaving 21 bases between them. Germline CDR1 is MNHNS and CDR2 is SASEGT. The CDR3 loop spans 18 amino acids. The CDR3 DNA reads as TGTGCCAGCAGTGAAGCGCTTCGTACCGGGGGACTCTACTACGAGCAGTACTTC. Translated: CASSEALRTGGLYYEQYF.

The chain recombines TRBV6-1 with TRBJ1-1; D gene unclear. In germline, CDR1 is MNHNS, CDR2 SASEGT. The length of the CDR3 is 16 residues. V shed 3 bases and J shed 1 base, with 15 bases lying between them. CDR3 residues: CASSDRGSPKNTEAFF. The CDR3 coding sequence is TGTGCCAGCAGTGATCGCGGGTCACCCAAGAACACTGAAGCTTTCTTT.

This sequence joins TRBV15 and TRBJ1-5, with 11 bases identical to TRBD1. Germline V gene sequence: CDR1 LNHNV, CDR2 YYDKDF (reference sequence). The CDR3 contains 16 residues. Losses at the gene ends were 2 bases for V and 3 bases for J; bases not matched to a gene: 3. The CDR3 protein is CATSRLGQGDNQPQHF. CDR3 coding DNA: TGTGCCACCAGCAGACTGGGACAGGGGGACAATCAGCCCCAGCATTTT.